This is a list of T cell receptor beta chains from one sample in a study of T cell clonotyping in hematopoietic cell transplantation. The data were produced by immunoSEQ multiplex PCR, yet TCRdb's version contains in-frame clones alone and is incomplete. The sample shows around 25,000 clones, 95% of them seen only once. The sample consisted of peripheral blood mononuclear cells. These TCRs come from a man aged 50 to 59 in good health. Some clones in this sample may be carry-over from other donors' samples. Both conserved end residues are part of each CDR3. The D gene is left open where the match is weak. For some rows the clone size is stated as once, few or many, or as a class when expanded; others skip it.

D gene	V gene	J gene	clone size	CDR3 protein	CDR3 DNA
.	TRBV6-5	TRBJ1-2	.	CASSSGVSYGYTF	TGTGCCAGCAGTTCAGGGGTTTCATATGGCTACACCTTC
TRBD1	TRBV5-1	TRBJ2-1	.	CASSQVQGANNEQFF	TGCGCCAGCAGCCAGGTGCAGGGGGCAAACAATGAGCAGTTCTTC
.	TRBV6-6	TRBJ2-1	.	CASSAQSSSYNEQFF	TGTGCCAGCAGTGCACAGAGCAGCTCCTACAATGAGCAGTTCTTC
.	TRBV7-8	TRBJ1-5	.	CASSLVVNQPQHF	TGTGCCAGCAGCTTAGTAGTCAATCAGCCCCAGCATTTT
.	TRBV10-1	TRBJ1-1	.	CASRPGRMNTEAFF	TGCGCCAGCCGACCAGGACGGATGAACACTGAAGCTTTCTTT
.	TRBV27	TRBJ1-2	.	CASSNLKEGYTF	TGTGCCAGCAGCAACCTGAAAGAGGGCTACACCTTC
TRBD1	TRBV18	TRBJ1-5	.	CASSPTGDQPQHF	TGTGCCAGCTCACCAACAGGGGATCAGCCCCAGCATTTT
.	TRBV29-1	TRBJ2-7	.	CSVKTGKSYEQYF	TGCAGCGTCAAAACAGGGAAATCCTACGAGCAGTACTTC
.	TRBV15	TRBJ2-1	.	CATSRVGTDYNEQFF	TGTGCCACCAGCAGAGTCGGGACGGACTACAATGAGCAGTTCTTC
.	TRBV7-9	TRBJ1-3	.	CASSLGVSGNTIYF	TGTGCCAGCAGCTTAGGGGTCTCTGGAAACACCATATATTTT
TRBD1	TRBV5-4	TRBJ1-5	.	CASSSQGVGQPQHF	TGTGCCAGCAGCTCACAGGGGGTCGGTCAGCCCCAGCATTTT
TRBD2	TRBV28	TRBJ2-7	.	CASTTGRAMKF	TGTGCCAGCACCACCGGGAGGGCCATGAAATTC
TRBD2	TRBV11-2	TRBJ2-2	.	CASSFLAGSTGELFF	TGTGCCAGCAGCTTTCTAGCGGGTTCTACCGGGGAGCTGTTTTTT
TRBD1	TRBV28	TRBJ2-7	.	CASSLPGQGRYEQYF	TGTGCCAGCAGTCTACCGGGACAGGGGAGATACGAGCAGTACTTC
.	TRBV7-6	TRBJ2-7	.	CASSPRGEDSYEQYF	TGTGCCAGCAGCCCGCGTGGAGAAGACTCCTACGAGCAGTACTTC
.	TRBV19	TRBJ1-6	.	CASSPRSYNSPLHF	TGTGCCAGTAGCCCACGCTCCTATAATTCACCCCTCCACTTT
.	TRBV5-6	TRBJ2-3	.	CASSPLGSTGSDTQYF	TGTGCCAGCAGCCCACTTGGGTCGACAGGTTCAGATACGCAGTATTTT
TRBD2	TRBV9	TRBJ2-3	.	CASSASGGEQDTQYF	TGTGCCAGCAGCGCAAGCGGGGGGGAACAAGATACGCAGTATTTT
.	TRBV5-6	TRBJ1-2	.	CASSPLGGYGYTF	TGTGCCAGCAGCCCCCTCGGCGGCTATGGCTACACCTTC
.	TRBV28	TRBJ1-5	.	CASSLPGNNQPQHF	TGTGCCAGCAGTTTACCGGGAAACAATCAGCCCCAGCATTTT
.	TRBV30	TRBJ2-1	.	CAWSTIYMGEQFF	TGTGCCTGGAGTACGATCTATATGGGGGAGCAGTTCTTC
TRBD1	TRBV2	TRBJ1-5	.	CASSPGQPNQPQHF	TGTGCCAGCAGCCCGGGACAGCCCAATCAGCCCCAGCATTTT
.	TRBV28	TRBJ2-7	.	CASNGVSSSYEQYF	TGTGCCAGCAACGGGGTTTCGAGCTCCTACGAGCAGTACTTC
.	TRBV5-1	TRBJ1-1	.	CASSLVEGAEAFF	TGCGCCAGCAGCTTGGTGGAGGGGGCTGAAGCTTTCTTT
TRBD1	TRBV27	TRBJ2-5	.	CASNRQGGRETQYF	TGTGCCAGCAATCGACAGGGGGGAAGGGAGACCCAGTACTTC
TRBD2	TRBV30	TRBJ2-5	.	CAWSLRTSGVETQYF	TGTGCCTGGAGCCTAAGGACTAGCGGGGTGGAGACCCAGTACTTC
TRBD1	TRBV19	TRBJ1-5	once	CASSRTGGRQPQHF	TGTGCCAGTAGTAGGACAGGGGGCCGGCAGCCCCAGCATTTT
TRBD1	TRBV7-8	TRBJ1-2	once	CASSLGTEYYGYTF	TGTGCCAGCAGCCTCGGGACAGAATACTATGGCTACACCTTC
.	TRBV7-3	TRBJ1-1	once	CASSLTRRSEAFF	TGTGCCAGCAGCTTAACTAGGAGGTCTGAAGCTTTCTTT
.	TRBV2	TRBJ2-7	.	CASSLRGINVDEQYF	TGTGCCAGCAGTTTGAGGGGCATCAACGTCGACGAGCAGTACTTC
TRBD1	TRBV7-2	TRBJ2-7	.	CASRLQGQGYEQYF	TGTGCCAGCAGATTACAGGGGCAGGGCTACGAGCAGTACTTC
.	TRBV14	TRBJ1-1	.	CASSQEGARYTGHTEAFF	TGTGCCAGCAGCCAAGAAGGAGCGCGGTACACGGGGCACACTGAAGCTTTCTTT
.	TRBV10-1	TRBJ1-5	.	CASSETGGQPQHF	TGCGCCAGCAGTGAAACCGGGGGTCAGCCCCAGCATTTT
.	TRBV6-1	TRBJ2-3	few	CAITGPSTDTQYF	TGTGCCATAACAGGGCCCTCCACAGATACGCAGTATTTT
TRBD1	TRBV27	TRBJ2-7	.	CATWDRSTYEQYF	TGTGCCACCTGGGACAGGTCGACCTACGAGCAGTACTTC
.	TRBV2	TRBJ1-1	.	CASSESAEAFF	TGTGCCAGCAGTGAGTCAGCTGAAGCTTTCTTT
.	TRBV5-6	TRBJ1-2	.	CASSLAGFGGGYTF	TGTGCCAGCAGCTTAGCAGGGTTTGGGGGTGGCTACACCTTC
TRBD1	TRBV4-1	TRBJ2-3	.	CASSRGTANTDTQYF	TGCGCCAGCAGCCGGGGGACAGCTAACACAGATACGCAGTATTTT
.	TRBV4-1	TRBJ2-5	.	CASSQEVREKETQYF	TGCGCCAGCAGCCAAGAGGTGAGGGAAAAAGAGACCCAGTACTTC
TRBD1	TRBV4-1	TRBJ2-5	.	CASSHGPGTGDQETQYF	TGCGCCAGCAGCCATGGTCCCGGGACAGGGGACCAAGAGACCCAGTACTTC
.	TRBV25-1	TRBJ2-7	.	CASSDYYEQYF	TGTGCCAGCAGTGACTACTACGAGCAGTACTTC
.	TRBV30	TRBJ1-5	.	CAWSPTDNQPQHF	TGTGCCTGGAGTCCCACTGACAATCAGCCCCAGCATTTT
.	TRBV2	TRBJ2-1	once	CASSEVSPYNEQFF	TGTGCCAGCAGTGAAGTATCGCCATACAATGAGCAGTTCTTC
TRBD1	TRBV27	TRBJ1-6	.	CASSLQGVSTPLHF	TGTGCCAGCAGTTTGCAGGGGGTATCGACACCCCTCCACTTT
.	TRBV30	TRBJ1-1	.	CAWSAPGANTEAFF	TGTGCCTGGAGCGCCCCGGGAGCGAACACTGAAGCTTTCTTT
TRBD2	TRBV27	TRBJ2-1	.	CASSLSLGLAGGWEQFF	TGTGCCAGCAGTTTATCGTTAGGGTTAGCGGGGGGTTGGGAGCAGTTCTTC
.	TRBV7-8	TRBJ1-5	.	CASSLSHNQPQHF	TGTGCCAGCAGCTTATCCCACAATCAGCCCCAGCATTTT
.	TRBV5-1	TRBJ2-2	.	CASGGTEDTGELFF	TGCGCCAGCGGCGGGACAGAAGACACCGGGGAGCTGTTTTTT
TRBD2	TRBV5-1	TRBJ2-1	.	CASSLRGGLGEQFF	TGCGCCAGCAGTCTGCGGGGGGGCCTTGGTGAGCAGTTCTTC
.	TRBV5-6	TRBJ2-7	.	CASSLVEGQQYF	TGTGCCAGCAGCTTGGTTGAGGGACAGCAGTACTTC
.	TRBV29-1	TRBJ1-2	once	CSVERGGYGYTF	TGCAGCGTTGAAAGGGGAGGCTATGGCTACACCTTC
.	TRBV28	TRBJ1-2	.	CASSSPRGANYGYTF	TGTGCCAGCAGTTCCCCCAGGGGAGCTAACTATGGCTACACCTTC
.	TRBV28	TRBJ1-5	.	CASSPGRGNQPQHF	TGTGCCAGCAGTCCGGGACGGGGGAATCAGCCCCAGCATTTT
TRBD1	TRBV7-6	TRBJ1-5	once	CASSSGQGNQPQHF	TGTGCCAGCAGCTCGGGACAGGGCAATCAGCCCCAGCATTTT
TRBD1	TRBV5-1	TRBJ2-1	.	CASSFGQGVYNEQFF	TGCGCCAGCAGCTTTGGACAGGGAGTATACAATGAGCAGTTCTTC